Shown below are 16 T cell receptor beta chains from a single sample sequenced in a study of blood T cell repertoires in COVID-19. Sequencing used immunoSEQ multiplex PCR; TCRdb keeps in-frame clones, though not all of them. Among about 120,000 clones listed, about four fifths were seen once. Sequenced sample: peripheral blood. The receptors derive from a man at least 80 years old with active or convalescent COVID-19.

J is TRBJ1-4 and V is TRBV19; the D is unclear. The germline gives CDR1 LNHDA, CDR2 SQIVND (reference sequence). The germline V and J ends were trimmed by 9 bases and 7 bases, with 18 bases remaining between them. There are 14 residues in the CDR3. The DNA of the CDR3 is TGTGCCAGCAGAAGGACCGCCGAGGGTGAAAAACTGTTTTTT. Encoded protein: CASRRTAEGEKLFF.

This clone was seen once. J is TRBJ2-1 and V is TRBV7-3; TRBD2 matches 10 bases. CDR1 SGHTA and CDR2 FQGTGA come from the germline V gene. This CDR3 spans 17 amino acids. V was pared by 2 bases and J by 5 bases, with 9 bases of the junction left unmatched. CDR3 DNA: TGTGCCAGCAGCTTAGTGGCTCGGGGGACTAGCGACAATGAGCAGTTCTTC. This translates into CASSLVARGTSDNEQFF.

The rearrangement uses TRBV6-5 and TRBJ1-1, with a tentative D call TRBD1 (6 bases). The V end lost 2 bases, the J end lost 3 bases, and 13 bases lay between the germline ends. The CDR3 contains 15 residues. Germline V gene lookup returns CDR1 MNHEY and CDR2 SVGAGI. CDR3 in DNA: TGTGCCAGCAGTTACCTCCAGGGGAGGGACACTGAAGCTTTCTTT. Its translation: CASSYLQGRDTEAFF.

The CDR3 DNA sequence: TGCGCCAGCAGTTTGACGGACACGAACTATGGCTACACCTTC. Translated: CASSLTDTNYGYTF. The chain is built from TRBV5-1 and TRBJ1-2, with TRBD1 as a possible D gene (5 bases). Germline loops: CDR1 SGHRS, CDR2 YFSETQ. V lost 5 bases and J lost 2, with 13 bases in between. This CDR3 has 14 amino acids.

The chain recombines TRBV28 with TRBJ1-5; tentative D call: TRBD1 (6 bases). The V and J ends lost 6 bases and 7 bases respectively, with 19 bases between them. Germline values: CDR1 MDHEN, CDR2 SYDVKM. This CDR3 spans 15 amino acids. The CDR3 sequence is CASRSRDTLWQPQHF. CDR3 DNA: TGTGCCAGCAGATCCCGGGACACCCTGTGGCAGCCCCAGCATTTT.

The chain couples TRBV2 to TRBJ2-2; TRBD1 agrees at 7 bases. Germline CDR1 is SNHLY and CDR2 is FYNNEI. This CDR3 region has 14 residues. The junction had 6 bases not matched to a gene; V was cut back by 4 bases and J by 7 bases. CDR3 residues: CASSGQGYGGELFF. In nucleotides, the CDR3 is TGTGCCAGCAGTGGACAGGGTTATGGCGGGGAGCTGTTTTTT.

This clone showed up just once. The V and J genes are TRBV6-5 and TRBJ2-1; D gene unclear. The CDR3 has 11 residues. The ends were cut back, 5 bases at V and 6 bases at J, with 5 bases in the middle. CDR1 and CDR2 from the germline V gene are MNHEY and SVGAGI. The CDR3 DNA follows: TGTGCCAGCAGTCAGTTCAATGAGCAGTTCTTC. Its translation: CASSQFNEQFF.

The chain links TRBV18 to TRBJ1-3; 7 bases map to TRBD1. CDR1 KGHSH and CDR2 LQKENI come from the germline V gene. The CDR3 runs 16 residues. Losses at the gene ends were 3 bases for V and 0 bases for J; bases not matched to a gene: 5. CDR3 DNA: TGTGCCAGCTCACCCGGACAGGTCAACTCTGGAAACACCATATATTTT. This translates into CASSPGQVNSGNTIYF.

Here the CDR3 reads CAWSPGHHNSPLHF. CDR3 nucleotides: TGTGCCTGGAGTCCGGGACACCATAATTCACCCCTCCACTTT. The chain carries TRBV30 and TRBJ1-6; a weak D match, TRBD1 (6 bases). The CDR3 spans 14 residues. The V end was cut by 2 bases, the J end by 5 bases, with 10 bases between. The germline V gene has CDR1 GTSNPN and CDR2 SVGIG (reference sequence). The whole variable domain, filled in from reference TRBV30 and TRBJ1-6, reads SQTIHQWPATLVQPVGSPLSLECTVEGTSNPNLYWYRQAAGRGLQLLFYSVGIGQISSEVPQNLSASRPQDRQFILSSKKLLLSDSGFYLCAWSPGHHNSPLHFGNGTRLTVT.

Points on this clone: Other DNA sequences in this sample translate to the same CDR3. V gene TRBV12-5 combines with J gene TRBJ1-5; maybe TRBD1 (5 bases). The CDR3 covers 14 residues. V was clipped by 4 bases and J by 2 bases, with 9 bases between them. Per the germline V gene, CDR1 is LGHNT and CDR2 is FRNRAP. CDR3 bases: TGTGCTAGTGGTTCGGGGGTCGGCAATCAGCCCCAGCATTTT. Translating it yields CASGSGVGNQPQHF.

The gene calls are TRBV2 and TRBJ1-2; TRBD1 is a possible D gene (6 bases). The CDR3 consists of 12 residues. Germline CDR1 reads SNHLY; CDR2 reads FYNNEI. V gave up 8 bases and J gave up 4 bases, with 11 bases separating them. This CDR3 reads CASQDSRYGYTF. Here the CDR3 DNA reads TGTGCCAGCCAGGACAGCCGCTATGGCTACACCTTC.

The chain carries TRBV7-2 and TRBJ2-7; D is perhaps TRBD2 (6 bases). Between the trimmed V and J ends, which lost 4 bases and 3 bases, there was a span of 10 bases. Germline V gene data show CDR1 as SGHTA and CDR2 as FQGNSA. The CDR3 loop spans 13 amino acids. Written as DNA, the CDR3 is TGTGCCAGCAGCTGGGCGGGACTCTACGAGCAGTACTTC. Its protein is CASSWAGLYEQYF.

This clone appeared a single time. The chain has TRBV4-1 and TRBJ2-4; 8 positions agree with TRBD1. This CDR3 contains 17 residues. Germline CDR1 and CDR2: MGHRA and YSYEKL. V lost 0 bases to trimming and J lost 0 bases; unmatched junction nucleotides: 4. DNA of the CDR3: TGCGCCAGCAGCCAAGAACAGGGGGGAGAAGCCAAAAACATTCAGTACTTC. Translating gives CASSQEQGGEAKNIQYF.

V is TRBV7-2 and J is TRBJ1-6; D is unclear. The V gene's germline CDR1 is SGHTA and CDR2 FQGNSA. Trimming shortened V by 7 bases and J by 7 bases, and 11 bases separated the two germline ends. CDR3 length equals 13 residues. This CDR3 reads CASTSPHNSPLHF. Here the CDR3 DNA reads TGTGCCAGCACTAGCCCCCACAATTCACCCCTCCACTTT.

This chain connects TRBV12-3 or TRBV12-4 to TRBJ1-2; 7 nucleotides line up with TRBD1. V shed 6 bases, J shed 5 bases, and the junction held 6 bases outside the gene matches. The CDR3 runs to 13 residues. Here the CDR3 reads CASSTDRAYGYTF. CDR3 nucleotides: TGTGCCAGCAGCACCGACAGGGCGTATGGCTACACCTTC.

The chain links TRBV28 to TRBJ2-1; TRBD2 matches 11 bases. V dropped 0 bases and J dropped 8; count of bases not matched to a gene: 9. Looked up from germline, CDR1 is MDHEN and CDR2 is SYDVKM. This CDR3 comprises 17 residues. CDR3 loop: CASSLWGPSGGIDEQFF. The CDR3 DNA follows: TGTGCCAGCAGTTTATGGGGGCCTAGCGGGGGGATCGATGAGCAGTTCTTC.